The entry below gives a single T cell receptor (beta chain) sequence along with its context. The antigen is undetermined. V was clipped by 1 base and J by 2 bases, with 13 bases between them. Per the germline V gene, CDR1 is SGHDT and CDR2 is YYEEEE. The length of the CDR3 is 16 residues. The data are from a study of a mutant IDH1 vaccine in newly diagnosed glioma. Study context: Held at week 35, visit V12 was the safety follow-up, and visit V13 followed at week 47.

Time point here: week 35, safety follow-up. It was 300 ug of mutant IDH1 20-mer peptide that made up each vaccine dose, given with topical imiquimod. Profiling relied on immunoSEQ multiplex PCR, and the TCRdb table lists in-frame clones only, not all of them. The table has tens of thousands of clones, about four fifths seen once. Sequenced material: PBMCs, taken from a glioma patient whose treatment included an IDH1 peptide vaccine. The TCR originated in a man aged 18-30 years with glioma. The V call is TRBV5-6, the J call TRBJ1-3, with a possible D match to TRBD1 (5 bases). Here the CDR3 reads CASSLFTGLTGNTIYF. CDR3 coding DNA: TGTGCCAGCAGCTTGTTCACGGGACTAACTGGAAACACCATATATTTT.